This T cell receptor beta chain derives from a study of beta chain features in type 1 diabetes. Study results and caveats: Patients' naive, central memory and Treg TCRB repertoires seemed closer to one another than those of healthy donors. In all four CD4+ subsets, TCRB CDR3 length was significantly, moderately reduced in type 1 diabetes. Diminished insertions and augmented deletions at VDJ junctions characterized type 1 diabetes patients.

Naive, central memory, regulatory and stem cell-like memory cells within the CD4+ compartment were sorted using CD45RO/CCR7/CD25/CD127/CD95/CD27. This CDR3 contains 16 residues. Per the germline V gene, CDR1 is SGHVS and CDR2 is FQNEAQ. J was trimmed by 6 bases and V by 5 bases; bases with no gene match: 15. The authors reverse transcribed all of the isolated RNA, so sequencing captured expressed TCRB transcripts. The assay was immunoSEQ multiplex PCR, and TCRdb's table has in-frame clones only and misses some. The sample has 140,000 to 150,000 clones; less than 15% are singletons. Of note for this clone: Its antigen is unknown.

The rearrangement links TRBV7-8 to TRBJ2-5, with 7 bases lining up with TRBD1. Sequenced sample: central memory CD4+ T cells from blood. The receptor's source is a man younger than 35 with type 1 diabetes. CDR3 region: CASSTPRDSYRQTQYF. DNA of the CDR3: TGTGCCAGCAGCACACCCAGGGACAGCTATAGACAGACCCAGTACTTC.